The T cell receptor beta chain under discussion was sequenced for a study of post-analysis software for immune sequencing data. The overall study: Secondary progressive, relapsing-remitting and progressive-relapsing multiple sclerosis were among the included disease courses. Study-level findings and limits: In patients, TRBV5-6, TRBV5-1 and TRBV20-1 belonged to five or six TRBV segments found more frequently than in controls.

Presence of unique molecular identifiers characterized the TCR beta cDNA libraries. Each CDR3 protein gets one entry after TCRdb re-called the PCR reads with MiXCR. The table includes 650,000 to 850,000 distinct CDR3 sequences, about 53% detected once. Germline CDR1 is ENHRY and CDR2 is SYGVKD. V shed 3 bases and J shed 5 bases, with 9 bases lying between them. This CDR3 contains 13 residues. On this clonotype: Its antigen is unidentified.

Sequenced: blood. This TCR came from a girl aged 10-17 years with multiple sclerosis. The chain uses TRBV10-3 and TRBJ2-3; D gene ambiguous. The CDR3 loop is CAISDRFGDTQYF. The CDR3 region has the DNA TGTGCCATCAGTGATAGGTTCGGAGATACGCAGTATTTT.